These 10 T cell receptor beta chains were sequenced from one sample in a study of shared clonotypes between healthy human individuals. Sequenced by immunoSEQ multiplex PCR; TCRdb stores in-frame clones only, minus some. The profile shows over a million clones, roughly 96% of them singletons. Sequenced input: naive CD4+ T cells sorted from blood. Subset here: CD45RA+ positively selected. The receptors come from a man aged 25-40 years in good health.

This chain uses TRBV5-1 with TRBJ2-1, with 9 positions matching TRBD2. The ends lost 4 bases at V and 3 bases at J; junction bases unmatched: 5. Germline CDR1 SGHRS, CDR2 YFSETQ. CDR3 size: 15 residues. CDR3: CASSPNSGSYNEQFF. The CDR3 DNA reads TGCGCCAGCAGCCCTAATAGCGGGAGCTACAATGAGCAGTTCTTC. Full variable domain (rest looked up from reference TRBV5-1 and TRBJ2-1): KAGVTQTPRYLIKTRGQQVTLSCSPISGHRSVSWYQQTPGQGLQFLFEYFSETQRNKGNFPGRFSGRQFSNSRSEMNVSTLELGDSALYLCASSPNSGSYNEQFFGPGTRLTVL.

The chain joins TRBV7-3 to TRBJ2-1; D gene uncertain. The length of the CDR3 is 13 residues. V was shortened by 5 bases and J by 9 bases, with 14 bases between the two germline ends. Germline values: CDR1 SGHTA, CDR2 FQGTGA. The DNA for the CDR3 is TGTGCCAGCAGCCCCCGAGATGGTCGTGAGCAGTTCTTC. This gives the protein CASSPRDGREQFF.

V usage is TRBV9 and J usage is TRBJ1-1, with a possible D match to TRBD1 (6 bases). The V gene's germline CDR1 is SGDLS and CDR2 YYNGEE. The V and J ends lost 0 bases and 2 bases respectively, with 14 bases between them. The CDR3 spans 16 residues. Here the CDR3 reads CASSVEGDRSNTEAFF. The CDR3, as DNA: TGTGCCAGCAGCGTAGAGGGAGACAGGAGTAACACTGAAGCTTTCTTT.

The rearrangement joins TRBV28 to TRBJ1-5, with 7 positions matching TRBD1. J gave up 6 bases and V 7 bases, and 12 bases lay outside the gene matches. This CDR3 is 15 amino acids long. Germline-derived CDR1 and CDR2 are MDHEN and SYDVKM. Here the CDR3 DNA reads TGTGCCAGCAACCAACTGACAGGGTGGCGTCAGCCCCAGCATTTT. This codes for CASNQLTGWRQPQHF.

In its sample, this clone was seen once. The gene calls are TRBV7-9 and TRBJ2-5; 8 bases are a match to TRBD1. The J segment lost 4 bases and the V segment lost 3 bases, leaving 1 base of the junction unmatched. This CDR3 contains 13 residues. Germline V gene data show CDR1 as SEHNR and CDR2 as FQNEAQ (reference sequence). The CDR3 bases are TGTGCCAGCAGCTTCGGGACAGGAGAGACCCAGTACTTC. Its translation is CASSFGTGETQYF. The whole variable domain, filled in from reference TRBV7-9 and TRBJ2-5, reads DTGVSQNPRHKITKRGQNVTFRCDPISEHNRLYWYRQTLGQGPEFLTYFQNEAQLEKSRLLSDRFSAERPKGSFSTLEIQRTEQGDSAMYLCASSFGTGETQYFGPGTRLLVL.

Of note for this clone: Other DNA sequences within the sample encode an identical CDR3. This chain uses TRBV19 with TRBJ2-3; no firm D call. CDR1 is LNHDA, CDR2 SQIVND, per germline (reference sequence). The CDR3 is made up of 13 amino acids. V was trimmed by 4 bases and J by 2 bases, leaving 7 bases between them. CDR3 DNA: TGTGCCAGTAGTAGGGCTTCCACAGATACGCAGTATTTT. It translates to CASSRASTDTQYF.

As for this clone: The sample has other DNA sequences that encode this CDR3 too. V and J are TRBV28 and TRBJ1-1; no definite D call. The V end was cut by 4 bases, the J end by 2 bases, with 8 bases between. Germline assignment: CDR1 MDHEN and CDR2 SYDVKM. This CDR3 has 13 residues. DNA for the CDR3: TGTGCCAGCAGTTCCCCTTTAAACACTGAAGCTTTCTTT. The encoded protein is CASSSPLNTEAFF.

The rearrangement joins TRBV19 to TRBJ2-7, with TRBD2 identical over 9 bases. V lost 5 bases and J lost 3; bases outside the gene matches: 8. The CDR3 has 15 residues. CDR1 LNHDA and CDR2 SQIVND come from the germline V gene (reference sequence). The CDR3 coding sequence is TGTGCCAGTAGTGCTCTAGCGGGATCCATCTACGAGCAGTACTTC. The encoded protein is CASSALAGSIYEQYF.

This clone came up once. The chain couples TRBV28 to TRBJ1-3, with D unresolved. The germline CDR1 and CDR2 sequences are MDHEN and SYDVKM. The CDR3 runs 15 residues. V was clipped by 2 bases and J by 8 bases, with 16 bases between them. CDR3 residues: CASSLPGRAGDTIYF. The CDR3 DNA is TGTGCCAGCAGTTTACCCGGGAGAGCCGGGGACACCATATATTTT.

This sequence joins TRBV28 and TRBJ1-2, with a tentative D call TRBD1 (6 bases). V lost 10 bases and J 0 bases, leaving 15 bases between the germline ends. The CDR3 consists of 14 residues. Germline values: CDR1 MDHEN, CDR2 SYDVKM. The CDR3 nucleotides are TGTGCCACCGGAGGGGGACACCCTAACTATGGCTACACCTTC. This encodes CATGGGHPNYGYTF.